This is a list of T cell receptor beta chains from one sample in a study of radiation and T cells in renal cell carcinoma. TCRdb keeps only in-frame clones here, not all; method: immunoSEQ multiplex PCR. The data contain under 150,000 clones, 70% to 90% of them singletons. The sequences come from blood, collected from a patient whose treatment included radiotherapy and nephrectomy. All receptors come from a woman aged 55 to 70 with renal cell carcinoma. Both conserved end residues are trimmed from each CDR3. A D gene is named only where the DNA matches it firmly. Size tells how often a clone was seen (once, few, many) or the class of an expanded clone, and some rows leave it out.

clone size: once
V gene: TRBV29-1
D gene: NA
CDR3 length: 12
CDR3 protein: SVEGGRGNYEQY

clone size: NA
V gene: TRBV18
D gene: TRBD2
CDR3 length: 14
CDR3 protein: ASSPRTSGGGDTQY

clone size: NA
V gene: TRBV19
D gene: TRBD1
CDR3 length: 12
CDR3 protein: ASSSQGGNQPQH

clone size: NA
V gene: TRBV9
D gene: TRBD2
CDR3 length: 11
CDR3 protein: ASSPQPAGGRF

clone size: NA
V gene: TRBV7-3
D gene: TRBD2
CDR3 length: 15
CDR3 protein: ASSLTAAGVSYNEQF

clone size: NA
V gene: TRBV2
D gene: NA
CDR3 length: 14
CDR3 protein: ASSLGTSQGNQPQH

clone size: once
V gene: TRBV7-9
D gene: NA
CDR3 length: 13
CDR3 protein: ASSFVGRRAGELF

clone size: few
V gene: TRBV7-3
D gene: TRBD1
CDR3 length: 13
CDR3 protein: ASSLTGDARETQY

clone size: NA
V gene: TRBV2
D gene: TRBD1
CDR3 length: 13
CDR3 protein: ASSLRDRGPTEQF

clone size: NA
V gene: TRBV9
D gene: NA
CDR3 length: 12
CDR3 protein: ASSPSLTTYEQY

clone size: NA
V gene: TRBV4-2
D gene: TRBD1
CDR3 length: 15
CDR3 protein: ASSQGDRAPGANVLT

clone size: NA
V gene: TRBV5-8
D gene: NA
CDR3 length: 14
CDR3 protein: ASSLIRQMSTDTQY

clone size: NA
V gene: TRBV4-1
D gene: NA
CDR3 length: 14
CDR3 protein: ASSLTKQGPGYEQY

clone size: NA
V gene: TRBV21-1
D gene: NA
CDR3 length: 11
CDR3 protein: ACGDRGGQPQH

clone size: once
V gene: TRBV18
D gene: TRBD1
CDR3 length: 14
CDR3 protein: ASSPRQTGDYAEAF

clone size: NA
V gene: TRBV28
D gene: NA
CDR3 length: 13
CDR3 protein: ASSRTVLAKNIQY

clone size: NA
V gene: TRBV7-9
D gene: TRBD1
CDR3 length: 15
CDR3 protein: ASTLPPGQGNYNEQF

clone size: once
V gene: TRBV7-9
D gene: NA
CDR3 length: 8
CDR3 protein: ASSLDPAF

clone size: NA
V gene: TRBV5-4
D gene: TRBD2
CDR3 length: 15
CDR3 protein: ASSVGTSGRSYNEQF

clone size: few
V gene: TRBV4-1
D gene: TRBD1
CDR3 length: 12
CDR3 protein: ASSLGTGNTEAF

clone size: once
V gene: TRBV29-1
D gene: TRBD2
CDR3 length: 12
CDR3 protein: SVHPLAGVETQY

clone size: NA
V gene: TRBV28
D gene: NA
CDR3 length: 15
CDR3 protein: ASSLAGEGTGANVLT

clone size: NA
V gene: TRBV20-1
D gene: NA
CDR3 length: 8
CDR3 protein: SASALEQY

clone size: NA
V gene: TRBV18
D gene: TRBD1
CDR3 length: 13
CDR3 protein: ASSPGQGSYNEQF

clone size: many
V gene: TRBV7-2
D gene: NA
CDR3 length: 11
CDR3 protein: AVTGPGDSPLH

clone size: NA
V gene: TRBV28
D gene: NA
CDR3 length: 10
CDR3 protein: ASSRQNYGYT

clone size: NA
V gene: TRBV11-1
D gene: NA
CDR3 length: 13
CDR3 protein: ASSLERAPWETQY

clone size: NA
V gene: TRBV6-1
D gene: TRBD1
CDR3 length: 13
CDR3 protein: ASSSGTGGRDEQF

clone size: NA
V gene: TRBV4-2
D gene: TRBD1
CDR3 length: 14
CDR3 protein: ASSQEGTGGASGYT

clone size: NA
V gene: TRBV28
D gene: NA
CDR3 length: 12
CDR3 protein: ASSLPGHPYEQY

clone size: NA
V gene: TRBV2
D gene: NA
CDR3 length: 11
CDR3 protein: ASQAIYNEKLF

clone size: few
V gene: TRBV5-5
D gene: TRBD2
CDR3 length: 13
CDR3 protein: ASTTTSGSTDTQY

clone size: NA
V gene: TRBV19
D gene: NA
CDR3 length: 12
CDR3 protein: ASSQGRGTRPQH

clone size: NA
V gene: TRBV19
D gene: NA
CDR3 length: 13
CDR3 protein: ASSTGVRSNQPQH

clone size: NA
V gene: TRBV30
D gene: NA
CDR3 length: 14
CDR3 protein: AWSRSKQGGFGTQY

clone size: few
V gene: TRBV28
D gene: TRBD1
CDR3 length: 14
CDR3 protein: ASSLLFSGQIYGYT

clone size: NA
V gene: TRBV29-1
D gene: TRBD1
CDR3 length: 11
CDR3 protein: SVEKGQGDEQY

clone size: NA
V gene: TRBV4-1
D gene: TRBD2
CDR3 length: 14
CDR3 protein: ASSRDAPAGEETQY

clone size: NA
V gene: TRBV2
D gene: NA
CDR3 length: 11
CDR3 protein: ASSETPRQPQH

clone size: NA
V gene: TRBV28
D gene: NA
CDR3 length: 15
CDR3 protein: ASSPVYRDGRHYGYT

clone size: NA
V gene: TRBV9
D gene: TRBD2
CDR3 length: 14
CDR3 protein: ASSATSGSFYNEQF

clone size: once
V gene: TRBV9
D gene: NA
CDR3 length: 13
CDR3 protein: ASSGPGLGTGELF

clone size: NA
V gene: TRBV5-1
D gene: NA
CDR3 length: 13
CDR3 protein: ASSAPTGTGETQY

clone size: NA
V gene: TRBV5-6
D gene: NA
CDR3 length: 12
CDR3 protein: ASSLQGIPYEQY

clone size: NA
V gene: TRBV13
D gene: TRBD2
CDR3 length: 14
CDR3 protein: ASSLGLAGVTGELF

clone size: NA
V gene: TRBV5-1
D gene: TRBD1
CDR3 length: 12
CDR3 protein: ASSQDRGNYGYT

clone size: NA
V gene: TRBV9
D gene: TRBD2
CDR3 length: 13
CDR3 protein: ASSVASGRHGEQF

clone size: few
V gene: TRBV9
D gene: NA
CDR3 length: 13
CDR3 protein: ASSRSGRSDTEAF

clone size: NA
V gene: TRBV4-3
D gene: NA
CDR3 length: 12
CDR3 protein: ASSQDHGNNEQF